This T cell receptor beta chain was sequenced for a study of blood T cell repertoires in COVID-19. Study information: The analysed material was cDNA or gDNA that came from T cells, B-cell-depleted T cells, or PBMCs.

Followed longitudinally, the Seattle patients had been enrolled during active infection. The CDR3 sequence is 15 residues long. Trimming cost V 8 bases and J 0 bases, with 14 bases left between them. The germline CDR1 and CDR2 sequences are LNHDA and SQIVND (reference sequence). As handled by the study authors: From reference gene primer amplification, estimates of nucleated cell counts were derived. Sequenced by immunoSEQ multiplex PCR; TCRdb stores in-frame clones only, minus some. For V, J and clone size, that table is used; D and trimming come from the DNA. The sample shows about 350,000 clones, roughly 90% of them seen only once.

The chain combines TRBV19 with TRBJ1-3; no clear D gene. Source material: peripheral blood. The receptor's source is a woman aged 60-75 years with COVID-19, enrolled during active disease. CDR3 protein: CASRGGANSGNTIYF. The CDR3 DNA is TGTGCCAGTCGTGGCGGCGCGAACTCTGGAAACACCATATATTTT.